The source of this TCR beta chain is a study of blood T cell repertoires in COVID-19. On the study more broadly: From T cells, B-cell-depleted T cells, or PBMCs came the material, which was cDNA or gDNA.

In the study's own analysis: Amplified reference gene primers provided the basis for estimating nucleated cell counts. Only in-frame clones appear in the TCRdb table, and some are missing; sequencing was by immunoSEQ multiplex PCR. V, J and clone size reflect that table, while D and trimming were determined from the DNA. The table includes hundreds of thousands of clones, 80% to 90% detected once. This clone was recorded a few times. V shed 3 bases, J shed 10 bases, and the junction held 7 bases outside the gene matches. Germline V CDR1 and CDR2: KGHSH, LQKENI. This CDR3 has 14 amino acids. Sequencing input: peripheral blood. This receptor was obtained from a woman of 80 years or more with acute or convalescent COVID-19. J is TRBJ1-1 and V is TRBV18, with TRBD1 matching over 11 bases. This CDR3 reads CASSPPGTGGTAFF. Here the CDR3 DNA reads TGTGCCAGCTCACCCCCCGGGACAGGGGGTACAGCTTTCTTT.